Below are 3 T cell receptor beta chains sequenced from a single sample in a study of STAT3 mutations in large granular lymphocyte leukemia. Regarding the study as a whole: In T-cell large granular lymphocyte leukemia, about half of patients showed multiple immunodominant subclonotypes.

Profiled with immunoSEQ multiplex PCR; TCRdb holds only in-frame clones, not every one. This sample carries about 7,700 clones, roughly four fifths of them seen once, and the ten largest clones take roughly 27%. These receptors have no identified antigens. Material: peripheral blood mononuclear cells. These receptors originate from a woman between 40 and 55 years old with T-cell large granular lymphocyte leukemia. Some clones in this sample may be carry-over from other donors' samples.

This sequence joins TRBV5-1 and TRBJ2-7; 7 positions match TRBD2. Germline loops: CDR1 SGHRS, CDR2 YFSETQ. Trimming at V came to 3 bases and at J to 6 bases, leaving 21 bases not matched to a gene. The CDR3 length is 18 residues. CDR3 protein: CASSSREAEMGSYREQYF. CDR3 sequence (DNA): TGCGCCAGCAGCTCCCGGGAGGCCGAGATGGGGAGTTACCGCGAGCAGTACTTC.

This chain connects TRBV18 to TRBJ2-7, with 9 bases matching TRBD1. V trimming: 3 bases; J trimming: 3 bases; junction bases outside the gene matches: 6. CDR1 and CDR2 (germline): KGHSH, LQKENI. The CDR3 has 15 amino acids. The CDR3 sequence is CASSPGTGSVYEQYF. The CDR3 nucleotides are TGTGCCAGCTCACCGGGGACAGGGAGCGTCTACGAGCAGTACTTC.

The V and J genes are TRBV6-1 and TRBJ1-5; D not resolved. This CDR3 spans 14 amino acids. Germline V gene lookup returns CDR1 MNHNS and CDR2 SASEGT. Trimming took off 3 bases at V and 1 base at J, with 7 bases between the two ends. In nucleotides, the CDR3 is TGTGCCAGCAGTGAGGGTTACAGCAATCAGCCCCAGCATTTT. Encoded protein: CASSEGYSNQPQHF.